Listed here are 15 T cell receptor beta chains from one sample, sequenced in a study of technical replicates of blood from several donors. The method was immunoSEQ multiplex PCR; TCRdb's version includes in-frame clones alone and lacks a portion of them. The sample consists of nearly 70,000 clones, approximately 91% of them appearing once. Input material: PBMCs. These receptors all stem from a human donor in good health. Some clones in this sample may be carry-over from other donors' samples.

The genes are TRBV5-4 and TRBJ1-4; TRBD1 matches at 7 bases. The V and J ends lost 3 bases and 4 bases, in that order; junction bases with no gene match: 3. In germline, CDR1 is SGHNT, CDR2 YYREEE (reference sequence). CDR3 length equals 14 residues. The CDR3 region has the DNA TGTGCCAGCAGCTCCGGACAGGATAATGAAAAACTGTTTTTT. This codes for CASSSGQDNEKLFF.

This clone occurred once. The chain employs TRBV6-1 and TRBJ2-1, with a tentative D call TRBD2 (5 bases). The CDR3 runs 13 residues. Looked up from germline, CDR1 is MNHNS and CDR2 is SASEGT. The ends were cut back, 7 bases at V and 7 bases at J, with 14 bases in the middle. The CDR3 DNA reads as TGTGCCAGCAAGCGCGGCGGGTATAATGAGCAGTTCTTC. Amino acids: CASKRGGYNEQFF.

The table lists this clone with a few counts. The chain joins TRBV4-3 to TRBJ1-3; D gene uncertain. Per germline, CDR1 LGHNA and CDR2 YSLEER. This CDR3 contains 13 residues. V lost 0 bases and J lost 4, with 4 bases in between. As DNA, the CDR3 is TGCGCCAGCAGCCAAGACAGGGGAAACACCATATATTTT. Its translation is CASSQDRGNTIYF.

This clone has just one count. The CDR3 sequence: CASRDGDERRGTQYF. The CDR3 DNA sequence: TGCGCCAGCAGAGATGGAGACGAACGACGGGGGACCCAGTACTTC. The V call is TRBV4-1, the J call TRBJ2-5; TRBD2 might be the D (5 bases). Trimming pared 6 bases from V and 7 bases from J, leaving 21 bases between. Germline loops: CDR1 MGHRA, CDR2 YSYEKL. The CDR3 sequence is 15 residues long.

The chain uses TRBV6-5 and TRBJ2-1, with TRBD2 matching over 16 bases. This CDR3 is 16 amino acids long. Germline values: CDR1 MNHEY, CDR2 SVGAGI. J was trimmed by 10 bases and V by 3 bases; bases with no gene match: 6. The CDR3 DNA is TGTGCCAGCAGTTATGGGACTAGCGGGGGGGCCGGAGAGCAGTTCTTC. Translated, it gives CASSYGTSGGAGEQFF.

The rearrangement links TRBV7-6 to TRBJ2-5, with 7 bases that match TRBD2. Per germline, CDR1 SGHVS and CDR2 FNYEAQ. The V and J ends lost 4 bases and 4 bases, in that order; junction bases with no gene match: 6. CDR3 length: 14 amino acids. The CDR3 spells CASSSTGGTETQYF. The CDR3 nucleotides are TGTGCCAGCAGCTCGACGGGGGGAACAGAGACCCAGTACTTC. The full variable domain, rest sourced from reference TRBV7-6 and TRBJ2-5, is GAGVSQSPRYKVTKRGQDVALRCDPISGHVSLYWYRQALGQGPEFLTYFNYEAQQDKSGLPNDRFSAERPEGSISTLTIQRTEQRDSAMYRCASSSTGGTETQYFGPGTRLLVL.

This chain joins TRBV5-1 and TRBJ2-5; 10 positions agree with TRBD1. Germline CDR1 is SGHRS and CDR2 is YFSETQ. This CDR3 is built from 17 residues. J lost 1 base, V lost 2 bases, and 8 bases had no gene match. The CDR3 bases are TGCGCCAGCAGCTTCAGGGACAGGGGTTTAACCCAAGAGACCCAGTACTTC. Encoded protein: CASSFRDRGLTQETQYF.

This clone was seen once. The chain combines TRBV7-9 with TRBJ1-2; no firm D call. Germline loops: CDR1 SEHNR, CDR2 FQNEAQ (reference sequence). The CDR3 has 15 amino acids. V was shortened by 0 bases and J by 6 bases, with 14 bases between the two germline ends. CDR3 sequence reads: CASSLARPMRDGYTF. The CDR3 DNA sequence: TGTGCCAGCAGCTTAGCGAGACCAATGCGGGATGGCTACACCTTC.

Comments on this clone: Other DNA sequences in the same sample also yield this CDR3. The CDR3 bases are TGCGCCAGCAGCCAGGACAGAGCCTACGAGCAGTACTTC. Residues: CASSQDRAYEQYF. The V gene is TRBV4-3, the J gene TRBJ2-7; D may be TRBD1 (6 bases). The germline CDR1 and CDR2 sequences are LGHNA and YSLEER. The CDR3 extends over 13 amino acids. Trimming removed 3 bases at V and 2 bases at J, with 8 bases between.

The chain uses TRBV4-2 and TRBJ2-6, with 7 bases aligning to TRBD1. The CDR3 totals 18 residues. The V gene end was trimmed by 3 bases and the J gene end by 1 base; junction bases not matched to a gene: 9. Looked up from germline, CDR1 is LGHNA and CDR2 is YNFKEQ. CDR3 sequence: CASSHPGQTRSGANVLTF. In DNA form, the CDR3 reads TGTGCCAGCAGCCATCCGGGACAGACACGTTCTGGGGCCAACGTCCTGACTTTC.

This clone was observed a few times. The rearrangement joins TRBV6-5 to TRBJ1-2; tentatively, D is TRBD1 (6 bases). The ends were cut back, 5 bases at V and 1 base at J, with 8 bases in the middle. The CDR3 is 13 residues long. Germline V CDR1 and CDR2: MNHEY, SVGAGI. The CDR3 here is CASSQGFNYGYTF. Written as DNA, the CDR3 is TGTGCCAGCAGTCAGGGGTTTAACTATGGCTACACCTTC.

V and J are TRBV2 and TRBJ2-2; 10 bases line up with TRBD2. The CDR3 consists of 15 residues. Germline values: CDR1 SNHLY, CDR2 FYNNEI. The V segment lost 4 bases and the J segment 1 base; nucleotides outside the gene matches: 0. CDR3 in amino acids: CASSGTSGNTGELFF. Here the CDR3 DNA reads TGTGCCAGCAGTGGGACTAGCGGGAACACCGGGGAGCTGTTTTTT.

The genes are TRBV28 and TRBJ2-7, with no clear D. Trimming cost V 4 bases and J 1 base, with 17 bases left between them. This CDR3 is 16 amino acids long. CDR1 and CDR2 from the germline V gene are MDHEN and SYDVKM. CDR3 coding DNA: TGTGCCAGCAGTTCCCTTCGGTCCTTGTATTCCTACGAGCAGTACTTC. Translation: CASSSLRSLYSYEQYF.

V usage is TRBV2 and J usage is TRBJ1-4, with 8 bases fitting TRBD1. Germline assignment: CDR1 SNHLY and CDR2 FYNNEI. Trimming removed 6 bases from V and 6 bases from J; junction bases left unmatched: 6. The CDR3 has 14 amino acids. The CDR3 here is CASSGQGQDEKLFF. The CDR3 DNA is TGTGCCAGCAGCGGACAGGGCCAGGATGAAAAACTGTTTTTT.

This chain joins TRBV4-1 and TRBJ2-3; D gene ambiguous. The CDR3 extends over 16 amino acids. Germline V gene sequence: CDR1 MGHRA, CDR2 YSYEKL. V was clipped by 0 bases and J by 2 bases, with 12 bases between them. DNA of the CDR3: TGCGCCAGCAGCCAAGAAAGAAAGAGCCCCACAGATACGCAGTATTTT. Its translation is CASSQERKSPTDTQYF.